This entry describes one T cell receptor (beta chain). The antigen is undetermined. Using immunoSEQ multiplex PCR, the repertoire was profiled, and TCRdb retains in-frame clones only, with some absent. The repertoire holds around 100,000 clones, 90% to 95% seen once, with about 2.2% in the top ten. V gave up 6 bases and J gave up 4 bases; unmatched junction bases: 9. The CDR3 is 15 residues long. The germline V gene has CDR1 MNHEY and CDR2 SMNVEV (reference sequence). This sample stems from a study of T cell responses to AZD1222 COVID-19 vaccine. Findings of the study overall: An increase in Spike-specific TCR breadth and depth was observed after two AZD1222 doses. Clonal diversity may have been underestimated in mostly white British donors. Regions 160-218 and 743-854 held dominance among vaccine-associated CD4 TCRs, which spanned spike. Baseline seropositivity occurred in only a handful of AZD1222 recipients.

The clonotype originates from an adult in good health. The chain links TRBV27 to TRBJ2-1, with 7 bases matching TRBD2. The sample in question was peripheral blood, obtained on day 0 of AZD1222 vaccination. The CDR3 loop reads CASSLAGGTYNEQFF. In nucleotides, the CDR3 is TGTGCCAGCAGCTTAGCGGGTGGAACATACAATGAGCAGTTCTTC.